The present entry profiles one T cell receptor beta chain with its context. This clonotype was seen a handful of times. It has no known antigen specificity. One base away there is no much larger clone; base qualities are not given. This specimen belongs to a study of T-cell memory formation after mild COVID-19 (dated by TCRdb to the early 2020s). For the study in its entirety: Most TCR sequence clusters were specific to one of the two donors. In a couple of donors, T-cell clones that expanded and contracted after mild COVID-19 were followed by sequencing TCRalpha and TCRbeta repertoires longitudinally. The cohort comprised two young, previously healthy adult volunteers, one female and one male.

Sequencer: Illumina NovaSeq 6000. TCRalpha and TCRbeta cDNA libraries were constructed by 5'RACE with constant-segment primers, with sample barcodes and unique molecular identifiers being introduced. Trizol reagent was used to extract RNA from every sample. The libraries were amplified in two PCR steps, and the second step added a second sample barcode and Illumina TruSeq adapters. Sequencing of libraries was performed on an Illumina NovaSeq with 2 x 150 bp paired-end reads. As for the authors' bioinformatics: The reads were demultiplexed and collapsed into UMI-guided consensus sequences using migec v1.2.7. With mixcr v2.1.11, UMI consensuses were aligned to TRA and TRB V and J templates and assembled into clonotypes. A clonotype was counted as expanded or contracted only if both edgeR and NoisET called the change significant, with noise models trained on biological replicates. For edgeR calls, a false discovery rate-adjusted p below 0.01 and a log2 fold-change threshold of 1 were applied. As an exploratory analysis of dynamics, max-normalized trajectories of the 1000 most abundant clonotypes were examined with PCA combined with hierarchical clustering. Separately sequenced CD4+ and CD8+ repertoires were used to assign a CD4 or CD8 phenotype to each responding clone. The public reads were reprocessed in TCRdb via fastp at Q25 and MiXCR, keeping in-frame beta chains. Every distinct CDR3 protein forms one entry, paired with its most common genes and DNA. The V and J calls and clone size come from TCRdb's table, not from the authors' own analysis. The sample table shows about 390,000 distinct CDR3 sequences, and 15% to 20% are seen once. The leading ten clones occupy 20% to 25% of the sample.

The CDR3 spans 11 residues, from the cysteine through the phenylalanine. The only DNA kept is the CDR3, 33 bases in frame from the first base. V lost 2 bases and J lost 13 bases; the stretch between them is 8 bases long. The germline V gene provides CDR1 SNHLY and CDR2 FYNNEI. Ficoll-Paque density gradient centrifugation was used to isolate PBMCs. Results the study describes overall, beyond this receptor: From day 15 to 85, contracting clones showed balanced CD4/CD8 phenotypes, whereas a second wave of clones that expanded from day 15 to 37 leaned towards CD4+. Only two mild cases were covered in the study, and larger cohorts including severe cases with pre-infection samples were considered necessary. The detection of some responding clones in pre-infection memory suggests that pre-existing cross-reactive memory T cells joined the SARS-CoV-2 response. Contracting CD4+ clones appeared mostly in the CM and EM memory subsets, whereas CD8+ clones were enriched in EMRA. The second-wave clones that peaked on day 37 were not confirmed to be SARS-CoV-2 specific.

The sample was PBMCs or a T cell subset sorted from them (not recorded which). This sequence originates from a man aged 18 to 35 who had mild COVID-19 (a few samples of this study predate the infection). The sample titles of this study are shuffled in the database, so cell type and time point are left out; the donor was told from shared clones. The chain joins TRBV2 to TRBJ1-4; the D gene is possibly TRBD1, with 5 bases matching. This receptor carries the CDR3 CASSETGRLFF. The nucleotide sequence is TGTGCCAGCAGTGAAACGGGACGACTGTTTTTT.